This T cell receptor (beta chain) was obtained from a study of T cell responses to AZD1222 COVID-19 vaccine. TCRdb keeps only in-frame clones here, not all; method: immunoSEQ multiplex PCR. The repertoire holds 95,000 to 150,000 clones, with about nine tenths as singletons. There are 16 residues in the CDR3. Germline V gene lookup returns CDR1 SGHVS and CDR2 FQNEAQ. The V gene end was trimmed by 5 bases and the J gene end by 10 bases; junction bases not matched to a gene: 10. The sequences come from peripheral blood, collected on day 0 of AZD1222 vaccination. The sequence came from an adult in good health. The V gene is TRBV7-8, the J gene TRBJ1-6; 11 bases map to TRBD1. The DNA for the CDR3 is TGTGCCAGCAGCCCGAGCAGGACAGGGGGCGAATCACCCCTCCACTTT. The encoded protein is CASSPSRTGGESPLHF.